The next 27 T cell receptor beta chains were all read from a single sample in a study of shared clonotypes between healthy human individuals. Sequenced by immunoSEQ multiplex PCR; TCRdb stores in-frame clones only, minus some. The sample shows hundreds of thousands of clones, about 96% of them seen only once. CD45RO-negative CD8 cells positively selected for CCR7 made up the naive population, which excluded terminally differentiated effector memory CD45RA+ cells. Sample: naive CD8+ T cells sorted from blood. These receptors were taken from a man aged 30 to 45 in good health.

This chain joins TRBV7-9 and TRBJ2-1; D uncertain. V lost 5 bases, J lost 8 bases, and 10 bases lay in between. From germline, CDR1 is SEHNR and CDR2 FQNEAQ (reference sequence). The CDR3 totals 12 residues. CDR3 coding DNA: TGTGCCAGCAGCACCAACAGCCATGAGCAGTTCTTC. Protein sequence: CASSTNSHEQFF.

This clone was counted once. This rearrangement joins TRBV28 to TRBJ1-5; tentative D call: TRBD1 (6 bases). V was shortened by 10 bases and J by 0 bases, with 16 bases between the two germline ends. The V gene's germline CDR1 is MDHEN and CDR2 SYDVKM. The CDR3 totals 15 residues. Written as DNA, the CDR3 is TGTGCCACGGGCACAGGGCCATATAGCAATCAGCCCCAGCATTTT. It specifies CATGTGPYSNQPQHF.

There are a few counts of this clone. The gene calls are TRBV29-1 and TRBJ2-5; a possible D gene is TRBD1 (6 bases). In germline, CDR1 is SQVTM, CDR2 ANQGSEA. The CDR3 loop spans 13 amino acids. The ends were cut back, 6 bases at V and 1 base at J, with 12 bases in the middle. The CDR3 nucleotides are TGCAGCGTCGACGAGACAGGCCAAGAGACCCAGTACTTC. This encodes CSVDETGQETQYF.

Notes on this clone: Other DNA sequences in this sample translate to the same CDR3. The V gene is TRBV29-1, the J gene TRBJ2-7; D might be TRBD2 (5 bases). Germline-derived CDR1 and CDR2 are SQVTM and ANQGSEA. This CDR3 comprises 12 residues. V lost 4 bases to trimming and J lost 0 bases, with 7 bases between them. CDR3 sequence (DNA): TGCAGCGTTGTAAGCGGCTCCTACGAGCAGTACTTC. It encodes CSVVSGSYEQYF.

The chain is built from TRBV7-9 and TRBJ1-4, with D tentatively TRBD1 (6 bases). Looked up from germline, CDR1 is SEHNR and CDR2 is FQNEAQ (reference sequence). The CDR3 is 14 amino acids. V was shortened by 1 base and J by 5 bases, with 8 bases between the two germline ends. The CDR3 DNA follows: TGTGCCAGCAGCTTAGAGGGGGGAAATGAAAAACTGTTTTTT. Protein product: CASSLEGGNEKLFF.

This chain uses TRBV4-1 with TRBJ2-7, with 8 bases that match TRBD1. Germline-derived CDR1 and CDR2 are MGHRA and YSYEKL. Trimming cost V 4 bases and J 6 bases; bases outside gene matches: 17. The CDR3 has 17 residues. CDR3 DNA sequence: TGCGCCAGCAGCCCTTACCCGATGGACAGGGCACAAGGCGAGCAGTACTTC. The encoded protein is CASSPYPMDRAQGEQYF.

This chain connects TRBV4-1 to TRBJ2-7; D not certain. This CDR3 is built from 13 residues. In germline, CDR1 is MGHRA, CDR2 YSYEKL. Trimming shortened V by 0 bases and J by 4 bases, and 7 bases separated the two germline ends. CDR3 in DNA: TGCGCCAGCAGCCAAGATCTCAGGTACGAGCAGTACTTC. Translating gives CASSQDLRYEQYF.

The V gene is TRBV9, the J gene TRBJ2-7; 10 bases line up with TRBD1. The V and J ends lost 1 base and 4 bases, in that order; junction bases with no gene match: 2. The CDR3 length is 14 residues. Germline V gene sequence: CDR1 SGDLS, CDR2 YYNGEE. For the CDR3, the DNA is TGTGCCAGCAGCGTATGGGGACAGGGGTACGAGCAGTACTTC. Translated, it gives CASSVWGQGYEQYF.

The rearrangement links TRBV5-5 to TRBJ2-3, with TRBD2 identical over 8 bases. There are 14 residues in the CDR3. Germline CDR1 reads SGHKS; CDR2 reads YYEKEE (reference sequence). Trimming took 0 bases from V and 4 from J; bases not matched to a gene: 1. The DNA for the CDR3 is TGTGCCAGCAGCTTGGTACTAGCGGCAGATACGCAGTATTTT. Protein sequence: CASSLVLAADTQYF. The whole variable domain, filled in from reference TRBV5-5 and TRBJ2-3, reads DAGVTQSPTHLIKTRGQQVTLRCSPISGHKSVSWYQQVLGQGPQFIFQYYEKEERGRGNFPDRFSARQFPNYSSELNVNALLLGDSALYLCASSLVLAADTQYFGPGTRLTVL.

The chain links TRBV11-3 to TRBJ2-1; TRBD2 agrees at 9 bases. There are 16 residues in the CDR3. J lost 2 bases, V lost 5 bases, and 7 bases had no gene match. Per the germline V gene, CDR1 is SGHNT and CDR2 is YENEEA. CDR3 coding DNA: TGTGCCAGCAGCCAGTATAGCGGGGGCGCCTACAATGAGCAGTTCTTC. Protein: CASSQYSGGAYNEQFF.

The chain employs TRBV7-9 and TRBJ1-5, with D unresolved. Trimming shortened V by 0 bases and J by 5 bases, and 5 bases separated the two germline ends. In germline, CDR1 is SEHNR, CDR2 FQNEAQ (reference sequence). This CDR3 has 13 residues. CDR3 amino acids: CASSLASHQPQHF. The CDR3 DNA reads as TGTGCCAGCAGCTTAGCATCCCATCAGCCCCAGCATTTT. The complete variable domain, with remaining parts taken from reference TRBV7-9 and TRBJ1-5, reads DTGVSQNPRHKITKRGQNVTFRCDPISEHNRLYWYRQTLGQGPEFLTYFQNEAQLEKSRLLSDRFSAERPKGSFSTLEIQRTEQGDSAMYLCASSLASHQPQHFGDGTRLSIL.

The chain carries TRBV7-9 and TRBJ2-2; 8 nucleotides match TRBD2. Trimming took 5 bases from V and 7 from J; bases not matched to a gene: 12. This CDR3 is 16 amino acids long. Germline V gene lookup returns CDR1 SEHNR and CDR2 FQNEAQ (reference sequence). The CDR3 sequence: CASSPSREGLGGELFF. CDR3 nucleotides: TGTGCCAGCAGCCCCTCCCGGGAGGGCCTGGGCGGGGAGCTGTTTTTT.

The CDR3 protein is CASSQVLDGANGYTF. In nucleotides, the CDR3 is TGTGCCAGCAGCCAAGTGCTAGACGGAGCTAATGGCTACACCTTC. The chain uses TRBV14 and TRBJ1-2; D is uncertain. This CDR3 region has 15 residues. The germline V gene encodes CDR1 SGHDN and CDR2 FVKESK. Trimming removed 1 base at V and 6 bases at J, with 15 bases between.

The chain joins TRBV4-1 to TRBJ1-3, with no clear D. Germline V gene data show CDR1 as MGHRA and CDR2 as YSYEKL. Trimming took 0 bases from V and 7 from J, leaving 13 bases between them. This CDR3 contains 15 residues. CDR3 loop: CASSQDSRGGNTIYF. Written as DNA, the CDR3 is TGCGCCAGCAGCCAAGACAGTCGTGGCGGTAACACCATATATTTT.

This chain links TRBV7-9 with TRBJ1-2; no clear D. Looked up from germline, CDR1 is SEHNR and CDR2 is FQNEAQ (reference sequence). The CDR3 consists of 15 residues. V was cut by 1 base and J by 2 bases, with 11 bases left in between. DNA for the CDR3: TGTGCCAGCAGCTTAGACTCTTGGACGAACTATGGCTACACCTTC. Amino acids: CASSLDSWTNYGYTF.

The chain combines TRBV7-9 with TRBJ2-7, with a tentative D call TRBD1 (6 bases). Germline values: CDR1 SEHNR, CDR2 FQNEAQ (reference sequence). Trimming took 1 base from V and 2 from J, leaving 18 bases between them. CDR3 length: 17 residues. CDR3 in DNA: TGTGCCAGCAGCTTAGTCCCCGGGACACCCAAGGCCTACGAGCAGTACTTC. The encoded protein is CASSLVPGTPKAYEQYF.

The V call is TRBV2, the J call TRBJ1-5; 12 bases are shared with TRBD1. V lost 7 bases, J lost 1 base, and 11 bases stayed unmatched. The CDR3 sequence is 18 residues long. Germline CDR1 is SNHLY and CDR2 is FYNNEI. The CDR3 sequence is CASTRDRGRPLSNQPQHF. The CDR3 nucleotides read TGTGCCAGCACCCGGGACAGGGGGCGACCCTTGAGCAATCAGCCCCAGCATTTT. Drawing the rest from reference TRBV2 and TRBJ1-5, the complete variable domain is EPEVTQTPSHQVTQMGQEVILRCVPISNHLYFYWYRQILGQKVEFLVSFYNNEISEKSEIFDDQFSVERPDGSNFTLKIRSTKLEDSAMYFCASTRDRGRPLSNQPQHFGDGTRLSIL.

This sequence joins TRBV7-9 and TRBJ1-2; D gene unclear. V was clipped by 6 bases and J by 7 bases, with 15 bases between them. CDR3 length: 13 residues. Germline V gives CDR1 SEHNR, CDR2 FQNEAQ (reference sequence). Written as DNA, the CDR3 is TGTGCCAGCAGGCAGGATGGAGATTTTGGCTACACCTTC. This gives the protein CASRQDGDFGYTF.

The chain joins TRBV7-9 to TRBJ2-7, with TRBD2 matching 9 bases. CDR1 is SEHNR, CDR2 FQNEAQ, per germline (reference sequence). Trimming at V came to 5 bases and at J to 2 bases, leaving 10 bases not matched to a gene. This CDR3 spans 16 amino acids. The CDR3 sequence: CASSPKTSGRPYEQYF. CDR3 nucleotide sequence: TGTGCCAGCAGCCCAAAAACTAGCGGGCGTCCCTACGAGCAGTACTTC.

Comment on this clone: The same CDR3 can be traced to other DNA sequences in this sample. The chain is built from TRBV6-5 and TRBJ2-7, with 7 bases identical to TRBD1. V shed 5 bases, J shed 4 bases, and the junction held 2 bases outside the gene matches. Germline loops: CDR1 MNHEY, CDR2 SVGAGI. This CDR3 is built from 12 residues. The CDR3 coding sequence is TGTGCCAGCAGTAGGGACAGTTACGAGCAGTACTTC. Its translation is CASSRDSYEQYF.

This clone has only one observation. The chain has TRBV28 and TRBJ2-7; 10 bases are a match to TRBD2. This CDR3 contains 17 residues. Trimming took 5 bases from V and 7 from J; bases not matched to a gene: 17. The germline gives CDR1 MDHEN, CDR2 SYDVKM. The CDR3 DNA reads TGTGCCAGCAGTCCTACCTATCGACTAGCGGGCCTCGGGGAGCAGTACTTC. It is translated as CASSPTYRLAGLGEQYF.

This chain connects TRBV6-1 to TRBJ2-7, with 8 bases identical to TRBD2. In germline, CDR1 is MNHNS, CDR2 SASEGT. The CDR3 is 16 residues long. After removal of 2 bases from V and 2 bases from J, the junction contained 8 bases not matched to a gene. The CDR3 reads CASSEWVAGGAYEQYF. The CDR3 DNA reads TGTGCCAGCAGTGAATGGGTCGCGGGAGGCGCCTACGAGCAGTACTTC.

This clone came up once. The same CDR3 also results from other DNA sequences found in this sample. The rearrangement joins TRBV29-1 to TRBJ2-7; the D is unclear. Between the trimmed V and J ends, which lost 4 bases and 3 bases, there was a span of 7 bases. The CDR3 consists of 11 residues. The germline V gene encodes CDR1 SQVTM and CDR2 ANQGSEA. The CDR3 DNA is TGCAGCGTTGGGCATCTCTACGAGCAGTACTTC. Protein product: CSVGHLYEQYF.

The chain has TRBV7-9 and TRBJ2-1, with D hard to call. CDR1 is SEHNR and CDR2 is FQNEAQ in the germline V gene (reference sequence). This CDR3 comprises 13 residues. The ends were cut back, 4 bases at V and 6 bases at J, with 10 bases in the middle. DNA for the CDR3: TGTGCCAGCAGCTCCCCAGAGGTCAATGAGCAGTTCTTC. Its protein is CASSSPEVNEQFF.

The chain joins TRBV9 to TRBJ2-7, with D unclear. V shed 3 bases and J shed 3 bases, with 13 bases lying between them. CDR1 is SGDLS, CDR2 YYNGEE, per germline. The CDR3 is 14 residues long. CDR3 in amino acids: CASSAGDSDYEQYF. CDR3 bases: TGTGCCAGCAGCGCAGGTGATAGTGACTACGAGCAGTACTTC.

V and J are TRBV27 and TRBJ1-5; D is possibly TRBD1 (6 bases). The germline V and J ends were trimmed by 5 bases and 3 bases, with 20 bases remaining between them. CDR3 length equals 17 residues. Germline values: CDR1 MNHEY, CDR2 SMNVEV (reference sequence). CDR3 nucleotide sequence: TGTGCCAGCAGTCCACAGACACAGGGTGCGTTCAATCAGCCCCAGCATTTT. This codes for CASSPQTQGAFNQPQHF.

V gene TRBV6-5 combines with J gene TRBJ1-1, with TRBD1 as a possible D gene (6 bases). With 4 bases removed from V and 0 bases from J, the gap between germline ends came to 12 bases. This CDR3 has 15 residues. Germline CDR1 reads MNHEY; CDR2 reads SVGAGI. The CDR3 reads CASSLTGDMNTEAFF. The CDR3 nucleotides are TGTGCCAGCAGTTTGACAGGTGACATGAACACTGAAGCTTTCTTT.